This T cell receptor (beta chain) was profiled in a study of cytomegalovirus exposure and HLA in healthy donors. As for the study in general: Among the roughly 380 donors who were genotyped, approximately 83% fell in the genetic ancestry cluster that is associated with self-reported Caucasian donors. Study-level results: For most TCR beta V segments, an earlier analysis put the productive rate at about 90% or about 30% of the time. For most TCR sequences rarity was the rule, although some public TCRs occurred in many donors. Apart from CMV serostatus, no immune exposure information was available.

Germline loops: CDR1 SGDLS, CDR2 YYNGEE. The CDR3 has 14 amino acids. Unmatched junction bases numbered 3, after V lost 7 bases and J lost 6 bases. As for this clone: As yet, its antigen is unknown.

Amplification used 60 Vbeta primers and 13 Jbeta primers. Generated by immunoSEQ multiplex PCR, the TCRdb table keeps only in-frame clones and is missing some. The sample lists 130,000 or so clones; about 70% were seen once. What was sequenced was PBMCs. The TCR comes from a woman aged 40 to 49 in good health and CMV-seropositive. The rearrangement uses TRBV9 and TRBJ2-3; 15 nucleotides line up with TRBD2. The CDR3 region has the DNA TGTGCCAGCGGACTAGCGGGAGGGCCGGATACGCAGTATTTT. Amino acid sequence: CASGLAGGPDTQYF.